This is a list of T cell receptor beta chains from one sample in a study of cytomegalovirus exposure and HLA in healthy donors. Measured with immunoSEQ multiplex PCR; TCRdb has only the in-frame clones, and not every one. Of about 150,000 clones listed, 65% to 90% are singletons. The sample taken for sequencing was PBMCs. The receptors derive from a woman aged 50 to 60 in good health and CMV-seropositive. Each CDR3 is given without its conserved first and last residue. D genes are given only for firm matches. Clone sizes are given selectively: once, few, many, or a class where the clone is expanded.

v_call,j_call,clone_size,d_call,cdr3_aa
TRBV5-1,TRBJ2-7,-,TRBD2,ASSLGLAGAASYEQY
TRBV4-1,TRBJ1-6,-,-,ASSQVTVTNSPLH
TRBV30,TRBJ2-7,few,TRBD1,AWSPHPSGRGLSYEQY
TRBV10-3,TRBJ1-2,once,-,AISETNYGYT
TRBV30,TRBJ1-1,-,-,AWSGRVGGEAF
TRBV5-8,TRBJ1-5,-,-,ASTPEDNFDQPQH
TRBV9,TRBJ2-2,-,-,ASSSRARNTGELF
TRBV27,TRBJ2-5,few,TRBD2,ASRTYGAGGQETQY
TRBV23-1,TRBJ2-3,-,-,ASSQHYTDTQY
TRBV28,TRBJ2-1,-,-,ASSFSSGEQF
TRBV11-1,TRBJ1-5,-,TRBD1,ASSLSPPTGISNQPQH
TRBV9,TRBJ2-3,-,TRBD2,ASGAGTGTDTQY
TRBV19,TRBJ1-1,-,-,ASSIDPIRVAKNTEAF
TRBV10-3,TRBJ1-2,once,-,AMSGANYGYT
TRBV11-2,TRBJ2-3,-,-,ASSLGTSTDTQY
TRBV11-2,TRBJ2-3,-,TRBD1,ASSLGTGRISDTQY
TRBV7-8,TRBJ1-6,-,-,ASSLETAYNSPLH
TRBV5-1,TRBJ2-2,few,-,ASSLGVSWTGELF
TRBV21-1,TRBJ2-7,few,-,ASSAGQGTKGNEQY
TRBV9,TRBJ1-6,-,-,ASSVGGLKNNSPLH
TRBV9,TRBJ2-3,-,TRBD2,ASSVSAGRSTDTQY
TRBV6-1,TRBJ2-4,-,-,ASSVSVAKNIQY
TRBV7-9,TRBJ1-2,once,-,ASSFGGVDGYT
TRBV28,TRBJ1-4,-,-,ASSPAGAINEKLF
TRBV5-6,TRBJ2-3,-,-,ASSLVTGVEDTQY
TRBV6-5,TRBJ2-3,once,-,ASSLPGTDTQY
TRBV27,TRBJ1-4,-,-,ASKAGVSEKLF
TRBV10-1,TRBJ2-1,-,TRBD2,ASSEGTSGGYEQF
TRBV5-6,TRBJ2-2,-,TRBD2,ASSRTSATGELF
TRBV2,TRBJ2-7,-,TRBD2,ASTSGGAGFDEQY
TRBV2,TRBJ1-2,-,TRBD1,ASSGGQGENYGYT
TRBV28,TRBJ2-1,-,-,ASSLAGGGRDEQF
TRBV30,TRBJ1-4,once,-,AWSEGQSTNEKLF
TRBV10-3,TRBJ1-1,-,-,AIRGGTEAF
TRBV5-1,TRBJ1-1,-,-,ASSSGQREAF
TRBV11-2,TRBJ1-1,-,-,ASSLSGAEAF
TRBV15,TRBJ2-3,-,-,ATSRAPGWGSDTQY
TRBV5-1,TRBJ2-1,-,-,ASSLAGGINEQF
TRBV9,TRBJ2-1,once,-,ASSEQGSLYNEQF
TRBV7-2,TRBJ1-5,-,-,ASSLDRGNQPQH
TRBV6-5,TRBJ2-1,-,-,ASSFYWRGDYNEQF
TRBV12-5,TRBJ1-3,once,-,ASGLVRRAGNTIY
TRBV2,TRBJ1-2,-,-,ASSEEQGSYGYT
TRBV4-1,TRBJ2-3,-,TRBD2,ASSNGGAGDTQY
TRBV4-3,TRBJ1-1,-,-,ASSQVQGKGTEAF
TRBV15,TRBJ2-7,-,-,ATSRDNGAYEQY
TRBV5-6,TRBJ1-1,-,TRBD1,ASSSRDSRLSNTEAF
TRBV6-5,TRBJ1-6,-,TRBD1,ASRLPGQGNSPLH
TRBV19,TRBJ1-5,-,-,ASSLATGNFNQPQH
TRBV4-3,TRBJ2-3,-,-,ASSQFLGGAEDTQY
TRBV2,TRBJ1-1,-,TRBD1,ASSWDRGQAF
TRBV11-1,TRBJ2-3,-,-,ASSQSLGAGDTQY
TRBV5-6,TRBJ2-5,-,-,ASSLIAGKLGTQY
TRBV4-1,TRBJ1-2,-,-,ASSPTTAPDYGYT
TRBV9,TRBJ2-5,-,-,ASSSWTEETQY